What follows is one TCR beta chain and its context. What it binds is not known. The source of the sample is a study of memory CD4+ T cells and cytomegalovirus serostatus. Study as a whole: Donors were healthy Belgian adults, 8 to 10 CMV seropositive and around 23 seronegative.

The sort gate was single viable CD3+CD4+CD8-CD45RO+ cells for memory CD4+ T cells. CMV serostatus came from serum IgG against pp150, pp28, p38, p52. Positive selection with CD4 microbeads enriched total CD4+ T cells. V was pared by 0 bases and J by 5 bases, with 6 bases between. The V gene's germline CDR1 is LNHNV and CDR2 YYDKDF (reference sequence). The CDR3 runs 13 residues. Study outcomes and limitations: A US-trained random forest predicted CMV serostatus with median AUC around 0.9.

TCRdb keeps only in-frame clones here, not all; method: immunoSEQ multiplex PCR. The table lists tens of thousands of clones, about 78% of them singletons, with around 4.5% in the top ten. The sequencing input was memory CD4+ T cells from blood. The receptor was derived from an adult in good health and CMV-seropositive. This chain joins TRBV15 and TRBJ2-3, with no clear D. The CDR3 protein is CATSRDQRDTQYF. The CDR3 nucleotides are TGTGCCACCAGCAGAGATCAAAGAGATACGCAGTATTTT.